This T cell receptor beta chain was recovered during a study of blood T cell repertoires in COVID-19. The junction had 10 bases not matched to a gene; V was cut back by 3 bases and J by 2 bases. Per the germline V gene, CDR1 is SGDLS and CDR2 is YYNGEE. This CDR3 spans 16 amino acids. Sequencing used immunoSEQ multiplex PCR; TCRdb keeps in-frame clones, though not all of them. The table has tens of thousands of clones, around 80% seen once; the top ten hold roughly 8.2%. The V call is TRBV9, the J call TRBJ2-5, with 7 bases fitting TRBD2. The sequenced sample was peripheral blood. The TCR sequence derives from a human donor in a cohort sampled during active COVID-19. The CDR3 region is CASSATGGRGQETQYF. The CDR3 nucleotides are TGTGCCAGCAGCGCCACCGGGGGGAGAGGTCAAGAGACCCAGTACTTC.